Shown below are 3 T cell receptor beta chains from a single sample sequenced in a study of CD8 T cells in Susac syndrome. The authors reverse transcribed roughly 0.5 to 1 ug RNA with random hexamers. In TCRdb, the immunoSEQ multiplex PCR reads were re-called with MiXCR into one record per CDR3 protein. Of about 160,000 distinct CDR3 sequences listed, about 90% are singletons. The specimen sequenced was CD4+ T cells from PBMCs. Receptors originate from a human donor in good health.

CDR3 coding DNA: TGCAGTGCTCAAGACGGCACAGCTGGGGCCAACGTCCTGACTTTC. Translated: CSAQDGTAGANVLTF. The genes are TRBV20-1 and TRBJ2-6; no firm D call. Per germline, CDR1 DFQATT and CDR2 SNEGSKA (reference sequence). The V end lost 5 bases, the J end lost 2 bases, and 13 bases lay between the germline ends. The CDR3 spans 15 residues.

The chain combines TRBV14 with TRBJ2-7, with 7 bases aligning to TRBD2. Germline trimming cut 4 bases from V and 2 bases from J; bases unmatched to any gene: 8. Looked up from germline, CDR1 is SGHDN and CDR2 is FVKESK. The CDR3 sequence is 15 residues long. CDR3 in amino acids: CASSPAGTTPYEQYF. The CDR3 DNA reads TGTGCCAGCAGCCCAGCCGGGACTACCCCCTACGAGCAGTACTTC.

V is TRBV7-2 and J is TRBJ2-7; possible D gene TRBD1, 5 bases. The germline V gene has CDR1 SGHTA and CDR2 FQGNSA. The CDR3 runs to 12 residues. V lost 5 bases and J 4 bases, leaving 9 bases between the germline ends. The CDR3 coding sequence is TGTGCCAGCAGCCAGACAGTGTACGAGCAGTACTTC. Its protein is CASSQTVYEQYF. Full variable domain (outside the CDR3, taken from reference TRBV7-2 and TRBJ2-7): GAGVSQSPSNKVTEKGKDVELRCDPISGHTALYWYRQSLGQGLEFLIYFQGNSAPDKSGLPSDRFSAERTGGSVSTLTIQRTQQEDSAVYLCASSQTVYEQYFGPGTRLTVT.